This paragraph covers one T cell receptor beta chain sequence. Antigen unknown. The junction had 12 bases not matched to a gene; V was cut back by 4 bases and J by 9 bases. This CDR3 region has 15 residues. Germline V lookup: CDR1 LGHDT, CDR2 YNNKEL (reference sequence). The source of the sample is a study of T cell responses to AZD1222 COVID-19 vaccine. Notes on the study in general: The sample set comprised mostly white British donors with more females, and clonal diversity was possibly underestimated.

Clones were sequenced by immunoSEQ multiplex PCR, and TCRdb holds only the in-frame ones, with some missing. The sample contains around 76,000 clones, 85% of which appear only once. The genes are TRBV3-1 (or the pseudogene TRBV3-2) and TRBJ2-1, with 7 bases that match TRBD1. This sample comprised peripheral blood, obtained on day 0 of AZD1222 vaccination. The source is an adult in good health. The CDR3 spells CASSPDRVVLSEQFF. The DNA for the CDR3 is TGTGCCAGCAGCCCCGACAGGGTGGTCCTCAGTGAGCAGTTCTTC.